The 30 T cell receptor beta chains listed next were all sequenced from one sample in a study of blood T cell repertoires in COVID-19. Repertoires were generated with immunoSEQ multiplex PCR, while TCRdb's copy carries only in-frame clones and drops some. The data contain 25,000 to 30,000 clones, more than 85% of them singletons. Sequenced: peripheral blood. These receptor sequences come from a human donor in a cohort sampled during active COVID-19. The donor label of this sample is uncertain.

This clone was recorded once. The chain uses TRBV3-1 (or the pseudogene TRBV3-2) and TRBJ2-1, with 8 bases aligning to TRBD1. Trimming cost V 3 bases and J 2 bases; bases outside gene matches: 6. Germline V gene lookup returns CDR1 LGHDT and CDR2 YNNKEL (reference sequence). This CDR3 region has 16 residues. CDR3 sequence (DNA): TGTGCCAGCAGCCAGATACCGGACAGGGCCTACAATGAGCAGTTCTTC. Translated: CASSQIPDRAYNEQFF.

The chain is built from TRBV19 and TRBJ2-7; 7 bases agree with TRBD2. The V gene's germline CDR1 is LNHDA and CDR2 SQIVND (reference sequence). With 4 bases clipped from V and 5 bases from J, the junction kept 23 bases outside the gene matches. This CDR3 comprises 19 residues. The CDR3 nucleotides are TGTGCCAGTAGTACCCGGACCCCCGGTACGGGCGGGAGCGGGGACGAGCAGTACTTC. Its protein product is CASSTRTPGTGGSGDEQYF.

The V call is TRBV2, the J call TRBJ2-1; tentatively, D is TRBD2 (5 bases). Germline lookup yields CDR1 SNHLY and CDR2 FYNNEI. The length of the CDR3 is 15 residues. Between the trimmed V and J ends, which lost 4 bases and 2 bases, there was a span of 12 bases. CDR3 region: CASSVEGATYNEQFF. CDR3 coding DNA: TGTGCCAGCAGTGTTGAGGGCGCTACCTACAATGAGCAGTTCTTC.

The rearrangement links TRBV19 to TRBJ1-2; TRBD1 is a possible D gene (5 bases). V was cut by 0 bases and J by 8 bases, with 16 bases left in between. The CDR3 is 15 amino acids. Germline V gene lookup returns CDR1 LNHDA and CDR2 SQIVND (reference sequence). The CDR3 nucleotides are TGTGCCAGTAGTATAGATAGGAGGGGCGCTTGGGGCTACACCTTC. It encodes CASSIDRRGAWGYTF.

This chain links TRBV18 with TRBJ2-1; the match to TRBD1 covers 7 bases. J gave up 4 bases and V 2 bases, and 8 bases lay outside the gene matches. CDR3 size: 16 residues. Germline CDR1 and CDR2: KGHSH and LQKENI. The CDR3 loop is CASSPMTGNVYNEQFF. CDR3 sequence (DNA): TGTGCCAGCTCACCAATGACAGGGAACGTGTACAATGAGCAGTTCTTC.

The genes are TRBV11-3 and TRBJ2-7, with D uncertain. CDR1 and CDR2 from the germline V gene are SGHNT and YENEEA. V was pared by 3 bases and J by 6 bases, with 6 bases between. The CDR3 totals 11 residues. The CDR3 bases are TGTGCCAGCAGCTTGGCTCGCGAGCAGTACTTC. It translates to CASSLAREQYF. Full variable domain (outside the CDR3, taken from reference TRBV11-3 and TRBJ2-7): EAGVVQSPRYKIIEKKQPVAFWCNPISGHNTLYWYLQNLGQGPELLIRYENEEAVDDSQLPKDRFSAERLKGVDSTLKIQPAELGDSAVYLCASSLAREQYFGPGTRLTVT.

The genes are TRBV28 and TRBJ2-7, with 12 positions matching TRBD2. The CDR3 is 16 amino acids. The V segment lost 3 bases and the J segment 3 bases; nucleotides outside the gene matches: 6. The germline V gene encodes CDR1 MDHEN and CDR2 SYDVKM. The CDR3 DNA follows: TGTGCCAGCAGTTTCTCTAGCGGGAGGGCCGGCTACGAGCAGTACTTC. This translates into CASSFSSGRAGYEQYF.

This clone appeared a single time. The chain recombines TRBV5-4 with TRBJ2-7; tentative D call: TRBD1 (6 bases). The CDR3 length is 14 residues. Germline V gives CDR1 SGHNT, CDR2 YYREEE (reference sequence). V gave up 4 bases and J gave up 4 bases, with 15 bases separating them. The CDR3: CASSNRDITYEQYF. In DNA, the CDR3 is TGTGCCAGCAGCAACCGGGACATCACATACGAGCAGTACTTC.

The chain combines TRBV4-1 with TRBJ1-1; TRBD1 matches at 9 bases. The CDR3 runs 16 residues. With V trimmed by 0 bases and J by 8 bases, 10 bases remained unmatched. Germline CDR1 and CDR2: MGHRA and YSYEKL. CDR3 coding DNA: TGCGCCAGCAGCCAAGAGGTTTCACAGGGGGCGCGAGAAGCTTTCTTT. This codes for CASSQEVSQGAREAFF.

V gene TRBV2 combines with J gene TRBJ2-2; the match to TRBD1 covers 9 bases. The CDR3 loop spans 15 amino acids. Trimming cost V 4 bases and J 6 bases; bases outside gene matches: 6. The germline V gene encodes CDR1 SNHLY and CDR2 FYNNEI. CDR3: CASSGTGAGSGELFF. The CDR3 DNA is TGTGCCAGCAGTGGGACAGGGGCGGGGTCCGGGGAGCTGTTTTTT.

V is TRBV5-4 and J is TRBJ1-6; D gene uncertain. V dropped 2 bases and J dropped 5 bases, with 8 bases sitting between them. The CDR3 consists of 14 residues. Per the germline V gene, CDR1 is SGHNT and CDR2 is YYREEE (reference sequence). CDR3 nucleotides: TGTGCCAGCAGCTTCGAGTTGCATAATTCACCCCTCCACTTT. This encodes CASSFELHNSPLHF.

V usage is TRBV15 and J usage is TRBJ2-2; a possible D gene is TRBD2 (5 bases). Per germline, CDR1 LNHNV and CDR2 YYDKDF (reference sequence). The CDR3 contains 15 residues. Trimming removed 1 base from V and 7 bases from J, with 13 bases in between. The chain's CDR3 is CATSRVSQGSGELFF. CDR3 sequence (DNA): TGTGCCACCAGCAGAGTATCACAAGGGAGCGGGGAGCTGTTTTTT.

For the CDR3, the DNA is TGTGCCAGCAGAAGATCGGGGAACACTGAAGCTTTCTTT. Translated, it gives CASRRSGNTEAFF. The V call is TRBV28, the J call TRBJ1-1; no reliable D call. The CDR3 length is 13 residues. V lost 6 bases and J lost 1, with 9 bases in between. Germline assignment: CDR1 MDHEN and CDR2 SYDVKM.

This clone has only one observation. The chain uses TRBV5-1 and TRBJ1-4; TRBD1 agrees at 8 bases. The germline V gene encodes CDR1 SGHRS and CDR2 YFSETQ. The CDR3 consists of 15 residues. V gave up 0 bases and J gave up 8 bases; unmatched junction bases: 6. The CDR3 DNA is TGCGCCAGCAGCTTGGCCGGACAGGGCCGCGAAAAACTGTTTTTT. Residues: CASSLAGQGREKLFF.

This sequence joins TRBV11-2 and TRBJ2-7, with 9 bases that match TRBD2. Germline V gene data show CDR1 as SGHAT and CDR2 as FQNNGV. The junction had 2 bases not matched to a gene; V was cut back by 2 bases and J by 0 bases. This CDR3 has 15 amino acids. This CDR3 is CASSLSSGNSYEQYF. Here the CDR3 DNA reads TGTGCCAGCAGCTTATCTAGCGGGAACTCCTACGAGCAGTACTTC.

The chain carries TRBV9 and TRBJ2-1; a possible D gene is TRBD2 (7 bases). CDR1 SGDLS and CDR2 YYNGEE come from the germline V gene. The CDR3 covers 15 residues. Trimming removed 4 bases at V and 4 bases at J, with 15 bases between. The CDR3 loop is CASSPGASGYNEQFF. The CDR3 DNA follows: TGTGCCAGCAGCCCAGGGGCTAGCGGATACAATGAGCAGTTCTTC.

This clone was recorded a few times. The chain joins TRBV14 to TRBJ2-7, with D possibly TRBD2 on 6 matching bases. V was clipped by 4 bases and J by 8 bases, with 18 bases between them. The CDR3 runs 14 residues. Germline V gene sequence: CDR1 SGHDN, CDR2 FVKESK. The CDR3 bases are TGTGCCAGCAGCCTTGGGGGGACTGCTAATAAGCAGTACTTC. Its translation is CASSLGGTANKQYF.

The J gene is TRBJ1-5, the V gene TRBV23-1; D is perhaps TRBD1 (6 bases). TRBV23-1 is an open reading frame, and its role is uncertain. V dropped 4 bases and J dropped 6 bases, with 37 bases sitting between them. The CDR3 runs 22 residues. The CDR3 is CASSLGLGGARDIYPPGQPQHF. CDR3 bases: TGCGCCAGCAGTCTAGGGCTAGGGGGGGCCAGGGACATCTACCCCCCCGGTCAGCCCCAGCATTTT.

The gene calls are TRBV19 and TRBJ1-1; D may be TRBD1 (5 bases). Germline V gives CDR1 LNHDA, CDR2 SQIVND (reference sequence). This CDR3 contains 13 residues. Deletions cut 2 bases from V and 6 bases from J, with 10 bases between. The CDR3 DNA reads TGTGCCAGTAGTATACAGGGTATGGCTGAAGCTTTCTTT. It translates to CASSIQGMAEAFF.

This chain joins TRBV7-8 and TRBJ1-4; the D gene is possibly TRBD1 (5 bases). The CDR3 spans 17 residues. Between the trimmed V and J ends, which lost 2 bases and 3 bases, there was a span of 16 bases. Per germline, CDR1 SGHVS and CDR2 FQNEAQ. In nucleotides, the CDR3 is TGTGCCAGCAGCTTATCTTACGGGGGTGGACCTAATGAAAAACTGTTTTTT. This gives the protein CASSLSYGGGPNEKLFF.

The chain employs TRBV6-4 and TRBJ2-7, with D possibly TRBD1 on 6 matching bases. V gave up 0 bases and J gave up 2 bases, with 20 bases separating them. CDR1 is MRHNA and CDR2 is SNTAGT in the germline V gene. The CDR3 contains 18 residues. The DNA for the CDR3 is TGTGCCAGCAGTGACTCGATGGACAGAGGAGGACCTACCTACGAGCAGTACTTC. Translation gives CASSDSMDRGGPTYEQYF.

This clone was observed a single time. The V and J genes are TRBV29-1 and TRBJ1-2; 8 bases match TRBD1. Germline assignment: CDR1 SQVTM and CDR2 ANQGSEA. CDR3 length: 14 amino acids. The junction had 9 bases not matched to a gene; V was cut back by 3 bases and J by 6 bases. CDR3 sequence reads: CSVERYETGDGYTF. CDR3 bases: TGCAGCGTTGAGAGGTACGAGACAGGGGATGGCTACACCTTC.

For the CDR3, the DNA is TGTGCCAGCAGTCCTAGCGGGAGCGGGGAGCTGTTTTTT. Its translation is CASSPSGSGELFF. The chain uses TRBV2 and TRBJ2-2, with 10 bases identical to TRBD2. V lost 5 bases to trimming and J lost 7 bases; unmatched junction nucleotides: 1. CDR3 length: 13 amino acids. The germline V gene has CDR1 SNHLY and CDR2 FYNNEI.

The chain uses TRBV27 and TRBJ2-2, with D unclear. Germline V gives CDR1 MNHEY, CDR2 SMNVEV (reference sequence). The CDR3 has 15 amino acids. Trimming stripped 5 bases from V and 4 bases from J, with 14 bases between. CDR3 nucleotides: TGTGCCAGCAGTACCTTCCCCGTCGGCACCGGGGAGCTGTTTTTT. The encoded protein is CASSTFPVGTGELFF.

The chain links TRBV5-5 to TRBJ2-7; 8 bases fit TRBD1. With V trimmed by 4 bases and J by 1 base, 7 bases remained unmatched. CDR1 is SGHKS, CDR2 YYEKEE, per germline (reference sequence). The length of the CDR3 is 15 residues. DNA of the CDR3: TGTGCCAGCAGCACGTCCGACAGGGGTTCCTACGAGCAGTACTTC. Protein product: CASSTSDRGSYEQYF.

The V and J genes are TRBV5-4 and TRBJ2-7, with 12 bases aligning to TRBD2. V shed 4 bases and J 3 bases; nucleotides not matched to a gene: 8. This CDR3 is 16 amino acids long. Per the germline V gene, CDR1 is SGHNT and CDR2 is YYREEE (reference sequence). CDR3 in DNA: TGTGCCAGCAGCCCAGGACTAGCGGGATTATTCTACGAGCAGTACTTC. Its protein product is CASSPGLAGLFYEQYF.

This chain connects TRBV3-1 (or the pseudogene TRBV3-2) to TRBJ1-5; D possibly corresponds to TRBD1 (6 bases). V lost 3 bases and J 6 bases, leaving 12 bases between the germline ends. The CDR3 consists of 14 residues. CDR1 LGHDT and CDR2 YNNKEL come from the germline V gene (reference sequence). CDR3 coding DNA: TGTGCCAGCAGCCAGGGGGGGGCCGGTCAGCCCCAGCATTTT. As protein: CASSQGGAGQPQHF.

This rearrangement joins TRBV6-2 or TRBV6-3 to TRBJ2-2; 12 bases fit TRBD2. Germline lookup yields CDR1 MNHEY and CDR2 SVGEGT. V lost 6 bases, J lost 7 bases, and 9 bases stayed unmatched. The CDR3 runs to 16 residues. The CDR3 loop is CASSPRLAGAVGELFF. Here the CDR3 DNA reads TGTGCCAGCAGCCCCCGACTAGCGGGAGCGGTCGGGGAGCTGTTTTTT.

The chain couples TRBV27 to TRBJ1-2, with 7 bases aligning to TRBD1. CDR1 is MNHEY, CDR2 SMNVEV, per germline (reference sequence). Trimming at V came to 4 bases and at J to 0 bases, leaving 5 bases not matched to a gene. The CDR3 totals 15 residues. CDR3 protein: CASSSLDRANYGYTF. CDR3 nucleotide sequence: TGTGCCAGCAGTTCACTCGACAGGGCTAACTATGGCTACACCTTC.

The gene calls are TRBV19 and TRBJ2-3, with 8 bases identical to TRBD2. CDR1 LNHDA and CDR2 SQIVND come from the germline V gene (reference sequence). V trimming: 7 bases; J trimming: 0 bases; junction bases outside the gene matches: 9. CDR3 length: 16 residues. The CDR3 nucleotides are TGTGCCAGTAAAGGGGATCTAGCGGGTAGCACAGATACGCAGTATTTT. It yields the protein CASKGDLAGSTDTQYF.